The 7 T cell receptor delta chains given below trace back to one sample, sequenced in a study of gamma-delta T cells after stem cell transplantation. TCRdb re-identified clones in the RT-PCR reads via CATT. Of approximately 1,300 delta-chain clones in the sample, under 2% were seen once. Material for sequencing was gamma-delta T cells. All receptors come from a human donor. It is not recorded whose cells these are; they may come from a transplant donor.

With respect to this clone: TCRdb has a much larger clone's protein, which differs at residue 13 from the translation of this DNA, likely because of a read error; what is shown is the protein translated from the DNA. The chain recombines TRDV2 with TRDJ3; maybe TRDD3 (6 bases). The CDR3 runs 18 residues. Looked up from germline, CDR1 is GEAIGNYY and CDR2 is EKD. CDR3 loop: CACDTVLGISWDARQMFF. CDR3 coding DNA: TGTGCCTGTGACACCGTACTGGGAATCTCCTGGGACGCCCGACAGATGTTTTTC.

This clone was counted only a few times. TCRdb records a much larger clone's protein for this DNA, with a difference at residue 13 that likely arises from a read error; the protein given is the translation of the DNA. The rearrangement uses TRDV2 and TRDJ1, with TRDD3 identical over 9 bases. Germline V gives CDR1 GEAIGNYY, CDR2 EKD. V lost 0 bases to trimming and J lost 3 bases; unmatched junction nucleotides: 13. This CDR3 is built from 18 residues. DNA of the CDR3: TGTGCCTGTGACACCCTGATGGGGATACGCGGGGACGCCGATAAACTCATCTTT. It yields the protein CACDTLMGIRGDADKLIF.

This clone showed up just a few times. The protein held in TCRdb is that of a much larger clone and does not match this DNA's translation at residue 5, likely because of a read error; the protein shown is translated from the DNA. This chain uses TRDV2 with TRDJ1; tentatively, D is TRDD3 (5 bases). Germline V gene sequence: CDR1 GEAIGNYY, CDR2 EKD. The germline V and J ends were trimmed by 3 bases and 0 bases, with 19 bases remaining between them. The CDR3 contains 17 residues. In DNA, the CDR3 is TGTGCCTGTGACGCCGGTGCGGGGGTCTTGTACACCGATAAACTCATCTTT. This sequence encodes CACDAGAGVLYTDKLIF.

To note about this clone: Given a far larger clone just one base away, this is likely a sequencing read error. The CDR3 region is CACGPVLGDSKLIF. CDR3 sequence (DNA): TGTGCCTGTGGCCCCGTACTGGGGGACTCGAAACTCATCTTT. The chain employs TRDV2 and TRDJ1, with 9 bases lining up with TRDD3. Per germline, CDR1 GEAIGNYY and CDR2 EKD. CDR3 length equals 14 residues. V was pared by 5 bases and J by 8 bases, with 11 bases of the junction left unmatched.

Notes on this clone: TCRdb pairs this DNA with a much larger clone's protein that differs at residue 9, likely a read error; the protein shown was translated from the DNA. The CDR3 here is CACDGLGKSTDKLIF. The CDR3 DNA reads TGTGCCTGTGACGGTCTGGGGAAAAGCACCGATAAACTCATCTTT. The J gene is TRDJ1, the V gene TRDV2; weak D call: TRDD3 (6 bases). V shed 3 bases and J shed 1 base, with 14 bases lying between them. Germline CDR1 is GEAIGNYY and CDR2 is EKD. The CDR3 consists of 15 residues.

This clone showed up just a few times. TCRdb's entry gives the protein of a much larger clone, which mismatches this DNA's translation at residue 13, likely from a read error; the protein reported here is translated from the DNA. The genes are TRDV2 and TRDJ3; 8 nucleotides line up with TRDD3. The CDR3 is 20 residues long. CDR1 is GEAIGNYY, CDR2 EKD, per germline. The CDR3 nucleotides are TGTGCCTGTGACACCGTAGGTGGGGGATTGAGCTCCCGGGACACCCGACAGATGTTTTTC. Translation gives CACDTVGGGLSSRDTRQMFF.

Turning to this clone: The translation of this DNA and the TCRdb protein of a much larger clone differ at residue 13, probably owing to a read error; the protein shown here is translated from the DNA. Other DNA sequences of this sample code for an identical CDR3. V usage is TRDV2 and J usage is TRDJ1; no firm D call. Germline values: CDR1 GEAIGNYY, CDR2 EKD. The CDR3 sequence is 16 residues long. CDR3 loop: CACDTAEAKYTDNLIF. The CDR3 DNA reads TGTGCCTGTGACACCGCAGAGGCGAAGTACACCGATAATCTCATCTTT.